This T cell receptor beta chain originates from a study of regulatory T cells in long-lasting Graves disease. Sequencing libraries for TCR beta were prepared with iRepertoire HTBI primers and Arm-PCR of CDR3 regions. TCRdb re-called the multiplex PCR reads through MiXCR, storing one row per CDR3 protein. The table has about 660,000 distinct CDR3 sequences, 30% seen once. This clonotype was picked up a small number of times. Germline CDR1 reads MGHRA; CDR2 reads YSYEKL. V was clipped by 1 base and J by 3 bases; unmatched bases: 3. There are 14 residues in the CDR3. Specified time point: persistent/refractory GD, antithyroid drugs over 5 years with positive TRAb. Isolated PBMC RNA provided the starting material for the TCR library.

The clonotype was recovered from a female donor with Graves disease. J is TRBJ2-7 and V is TRBV4-1, with 7 nucleotides matching TRBD2. Sequenced material: peripheral blood mononuclear cells (PBMCs), taken when the disease was refractory, from a patient treated with antithyroid drugs. The CDR3 loop reads CASSQVGGSYEQYF. The CDR3 DNA sequence: TGCGCCAGCAGCCAAGTGGGCGGGAGCTACGAGCAGTACTTC.